Listed below are T cell receptor beta chains from one sample, sequenced in a study of follicular helper T cells after annual influenza vaccination. Profiled with immunoSEQ multiplex PCR; TCRdb holds only in-frame clones, not every one. The top ten clones hold under 1.3% of a sample with some 3,000 clones, about 88% of them seen once. The sample here was CXCR5+ CD38- circulating T follicular helper cells from blood, taken 7 days after influenza vaccination. The source of these receptors is an adult who received the influenza vaccine. Each CDR3 is given with its conserved first and last residue. The D gene is left open where the match is weak. Only some rows state a clone size, as once, few, many or a class for expanded clones.

TRBV6-8,-,TRBD2,TRBJ2-1,TGTGCCAGCAGTTACGGGAGGGGTCGCGCTGAGCAGTTCTTC,CASSYGRGRAEQFF
TRBV5-6,-,-,TRBJ1-2,TGTGCCAGCAGCTCCGCCGGCCTGAGCGGCTACACCTTC,CASSSAGLSGYTF
TRBV19,-,TRBD2,TRBJ2-1,TGTGCCAGTAGTATAGCGGGGACTAGCGCTGAGCAGTTCTTC,CASSIAGTSAEQFF
TRBV9,-,-,TRBJ2-5,TGTGCCAGCAGCGTTGGGGGGGCCGGGGAGACCCAGTACTTC,CASSVGGAGETQYF
TRBV11-3,-,-,TRBJ2-1,TGTGCCAGCAGCCGCCTGGGGCGAAACAATGAGCAGTTCTTC,CASSRLGRNNEQFF
TRBV4-1,-,TRBD1,TRBJ2-6,TGCGCCAGCAGCCAAGATTGGACAGGGAGGAGAGGGGCCAACGTCCTGACTTTC,CASSQDWTGRRGANVLTF
TRBV7-2,-,-,TRBJ1-1,TGTGCCAGCAGCTCGGGCTCGAACACTGAAGCTTTCTTT,CASSSGSNTEAFF
TRBV7-9,-,-,TRBJ1-4,TGTGCCAGCAGCTTAGTAGTAGGCGCCAACAACCTCAATGAAAAACTGTTTTTT,CASSLVVGANNLNEKLFF
TRBV2,-,-,TRBJ1-1,TGTGCCAGCAGTGTCGAGAACACTGAAGCTTTCTTT,CASSVENTEAFF
TRBV23-1,-,TRBD1,TRBJ2-7,TGCGCCAGCAGTCCCGACGGGACAGGGTTTTTTGCCTACGAGCAGTACTTC,CASSPDGTGFFAYEQYF
TRBV5-1,-,TRBD2,TRBJ2-5,TGCGCCAGCAGCACCGGGACTAGCGGGGGGTATCAGACCCAGTACTTC,CASSTGTSGGYQTQYF
TRBV6-1,-,TRBD1,TRBJ2-1,TGTGCCGGGCGACAGGGGTTGGATAATGAGCAGTTCTTC,CAGRQGLDNEQFF
TRBV5-1,-,TRBD1,TRBJ2-7,TGCGCCAGCAGCCGGACAGGGGATTCCTACGAGCAGTACTTC,CASSRTGDSYEQYF
TRBV6-5,-,-,TRBJ1-1,TGTGCCAGCAGGGAAGGGGGAGGGCGCGCTTTCTTT,CASREGGGRAFF
TRBV6-5,-,TRBD1,TRBJ1-2,TGTGCCAGCAGTTACGGGACAGGGGGAACCTATGGCTACACCTTC,CASSYGTGGTYGYTF
TRBV4-2,-,-,TRBJ2-5,TGTGCCAGCAGCCAAGGAGGTAGGGTGGTCCAAGAGACCCAGTACTTC,CASSQGGRVVQETQYF
TRBV10-3,-,TRBD1,TRBJ2-2,TGTGCCAGCATGGGGACAGTGAACACCGGGGAGCTGTTTTTT,CASMGTVNTGELFF
TRBV2,few,-,TRBJ1-5,TGTGCCAGCAAGGGGAGGGGAAATCAGCCCCAGCATTTT,CASKGRGNQPQHF
TRBV19,-,-,TRBJ2-6,TGTGCCAGTAGTATAGATGGGGTAGGGACTGGGGCCAACGTCCTGACTTTC,CASSIDGVGTGANVLTF
TRBV5-1,-,-,TRBJ1-1,TGCGCCAGCAGCTTGGCAGTCTCCCCCGGGGACACTGAAGCTTTCTTT,CASSLAVSPGDTEAFF
TRBV6-5,few,TRBD1,TRBJ2-7,TGTGCCAGCAGGGACCCGGGACAGGGGCACTACGAGCAGTACTTC,CASRDPGQGHYEQYF
TRBV5-8,-,TRBD2,TRBJ2-5,TGTGCCAGCAGCCCCGGGACTAGCGGGGGCTGGTACCAAGAGACCCAGTACTTC,CASSPGTSGGWYQETQYF
TRBV11-3,-,-,TRBJ1-1,TGTGCCAGCAGCTGGGGGGTCACTGAAGCTTTCTTT,CASSWGVTEAFF